This T cell receptor beta chain was obtained from a study of blood T cell repertoires in COVID-19. Study-level background: Samples taken during acute and convalescent COVID-19 were collected in the United States, Italy and Spain. The analysed material was cDNA or gDNA that came from T cells, B-cell-depleted T cells, or PBMCs.

Original data processing: Reference gene primer amplification in the assay estimated nucleated cell counts. The repertoire was sequenced with immunoSEQ multiplex PCR; TCRdb's copy has only in-frame clones and lacks some. V and J calls and clone size are copied from that table; D and trimming were computed from the DNA. This table holds roughly 250,000 clones, over 75% found once. This TCR derives from a woman aged 40 to 49 who had recovered from COVID-19. Sequenced sample: peripheral blood.

The CDR3 DNA reads as TGTGCCAGCAGCAAAAACTATAGGACAGCCTCCTACGAGCAGTACTTC. Its translation is CASSKNYRTASYEQYF. The rearrangement uses TRBV21-1 and TRBJ2-7; the tabulated D call, TRBD1, remains unverified against the DNA. TRBV21-1 is classified as a pseudogene. CDR3 length equals 16 residues.